The next 30 T cell receptor beta chains were all read from a single sample in a study of CXCR3-negative and CXCR3-positive naive CD8 T cells. UMI-labeled TRB cDNA libraries were prepared by 5' RACE. TCRdb re-called the 5' RACE reads and catalogs CDR3 proteins one per entry, DNA excluded. This sample's table reports approximately 58,000 distinct CDR3 sequences. The sample taken for sequencing was naive CXCR3- CD8+ T cells from blood. The sample's subset: CD45RO-CCR7+CD27+CD95- naive CD8+ T cells lacking CXCR3 (TNR3-). These receptors all come from a human donor in good health. Some clones in this sample may be carry-over from other donors' samples.

The genes are TRBV9 and TRBJ1-1; TCRdb's assignment of TRBD1 cannot be checked, as there is no DNA. This CDR3 has 13 amino acids. Germline assignment: CDR1 SGDLS and CDR2 YYNGEE. Here the CDR3 reads CASSVWDGTEAFF. Combining the CDR3 with reference TRBV9 and TRBJ1-1 gives the whole variable domain DSGVTQTPKHLITATGQRVTLRCSPRSGDLSVYWYQQSLDQGLQFLIQYYNGEERAKGNILERFSAQQFPDLHSELNLSSLELGDSALYFCASSVWDGTEAFFGQGTRLTVV.

The chain is built from TRBV11-2 and TRBJ2-1; lacking DNA, the TRBD2 call made by TCRdb goes unchecked. The germline gives CDR1 SGHAT, CDR2 FQNNGV. This CDR3 is built from 14 residues. CDR3 sequence reads: CASSDPTSLNEQFF.

This chain connects TRBV20-1 to TRBJ2-2; with no DNA, the TCRdb D assignment of TRBD1 cannot be verified. The CDR3 runs to 14 residues. Germline lookup yields CDR1 DFQATT and CDR2 SNEGSKA (reference sequence). CDR3: CSGRAAGTGGELFF.

The chain has TRBV6-5 and TRBJ2-5. Germline CDR1 reads MNHEY; CDR2 reads SVGAGI. The CDR3 loop spans 13 amino acids. CDR3 amino acids: CASSYLGSETQYF.

The genes are TRBV6-5 and TRBJ2-1; lacking DNA, the TRBD1 call made by TCRdb goes unchecked. CDR1 MNHEY and CDR2 SVGAGI come from the germline V gene. The CDR3 is made up of 17 amino acids. The CDR3 reads CASSYSSGGSAYNEQFF.

The gene calls are TRBV6-5 and TRBJ1-2; absent DNA, TCRdb's TRBD1 call cannot be checked. Looked up from germline, CDR1 is MNHEY and CDR2 is SVGAGI. The CDR3 runs 14 residues. CDR3 sequence reads: CASSSEQGEDGYAF.

The chain is built from TRBV7-2 and TRBJ2-7. The CDR3 consists of 14 residues. Looked up from germline, CDR1 is SGHTA and CDR2 is FQGNSA. The CDR3: CASSLFQGPYEQYF. Using reference TRBV7-2 and TRBJ2-7 for the parts outside the CDR3, the full variable domain is GAGVSQSPSNKVTEKGKDVELRCDPISGHTALYWYRQSLGQGLEFLIYFQGNSAPDKSGLPSDRFSAERTGGSVSTLTIQRTQQEDSAVYLCASSLFQGPYEQYFGPGTRLTVT.

This rearrangement joins TRBV29-1 to TRBJ1-1; with no DNA, the TCRdb D assignment of TRBD1 cannot be verified. The CDR3 is 12 residues long. Germline V CDR1 and CDR2: SQVTM, ANQGSEA. The CDR3 loop reads CSFHMGGTEAFF.

The gene calls are TRBV7-9 and TRBJ2-7; with no DNA, the TCRdb D assignment of TRBD2 cannot be verified. The CDR3 spans 16 residues. From germline, CDR1 is SEHNR and CDR2 FQNEAQ (reference sequence). The CDR3 spells CASTTNQPSEPYEQYF.

V gene TRBV10-3 combines with J gene TRBJ2-1; TCRdb's D gene call, TRBD2, goes unchecked for lack of DNA. CDR1 is ENHRY, CDR2 SYGVKD, per germline. The CDR3 is 15 residues long. The CDR3 protein is CAISIGPESGYEQFF.

The V call is TRBV29-1, the J call TRBJ2-6. This CDR3 has 14 amino acids. Germline V gene data show CDR1 as SQVTM and CDR2 as ANQGSEA. The CDR3 sequence is CSVYGESGANVLTF.

CDR3 sequence: CAWSARDRYEQYF. The gene calls are TRBV30 and TRBJ2-7; TCRdb indicates TRBD1, and absent DNA this call remains unverified. This CDR3 region has 13 residues. Germline assignment: CDR1 GTSNPN and CDR2 SVGIG (reference sequence).

The chain is built from TRBV2 and TRBJ1-2; TCRdb gives TRBD1 as the D gene, but with no DNA this cannot be confirmed. Germline V lookup: CDR1 SNHLY, CDR2 FYNNEI. This CDR3 contains 16 residues. CDR3 sequence: CASSEAQGQFPYGYTF.

The chain is built from TRBV10-3 and TRBJ2-1; TCRdb reports TRBD2, a call that lacks DNA to check it against. The CDR3 runs to 17 residues. CDR1 is ENHRY and CDR2 is SYGVKD in the germline V gene. The CDR3 here is CAISGSPGLAGGNEQFF.

The chain links TRBV7-9 to TRBJ2-1; TCRdb reports TRBD1, a call that lacks DNA to check it against. This CDR3 has 16 residues. In germline, CDR1 is SEHNR, CDR2 FQNEAQ (reference sequence). CDR3 residues: CASSPRTVSSYNEQFF. Supplemented by reference TRBV7-9 and TRBJ2-1, the full variable domain reads DTGVSQNPRHKITKRGQNVTFRCDPISEHNRLYWYRQTLGQGPEFLTYFQNEAQLEKSRLLSDRFSAERPKGSFSTLEIQRTEQGDSAMYLCASSPRTVSSYNEQFFGPGTRLTVL.

The CDR3 spells CASSNLPGQPKVGNTGELFF. V gene TRBV21-1 combines with J gene TRBJ2-2; with no DNA, the TCRdb D assignment of TRBD1 cannot be verified. TRBV21-1 is classified as a pseudogene. The CDR3 totals 20 residues.

This chain connects TRBV6-5 to TRBJ2-1; the TCRdb call, TRBD1, lacks DNA for checking. Germline assignment: CDR1 MNHEY and CDR2 SVGAGI. CDR3 size: 13 residues. Here the CDR3 reads CASLGTKNNEQFF.

The chain combines TRBV14 with TRBJ1-4. From germline, CDR1 is SGHDN and CDR2 FVKESK. The CDR3 sequence is 15 residues long. This CDR3 reads CASRAEGGGYEKLFF.

This chain links TRBV7-2 with TRBJ2-2; no DNA is available, so the TRBD1 call from TCRdb remains unchecked. The germline gives CDR1 SGHTA, CDR2 FQGNSA. The CDR3 is 13 amino acids. The CDR3: CASSLTGTGELFF.

The chain uses TRBV19 and TRBJ2-2; TCRdb returns TRBD1, unconfirmable since there is no DNA. Looked up from germline, CDR1 is LNHDA and CDR2 is SQIVND (reference sequence). This CDR3 comprises 14 residues. CDR3 loop: CASKTGGGTGELFF. Using reference TRBV19 and TRBJ2-2 for the parts outside the CDR3, the full variable domain is DGGITQSPKYLFRKEGQNVTLSCEQNLNHDAMYWYRQDPGQGLRLIYYSQIVNDFQKGDIAEGYSVSREKKESFPLTVTSAQKNPTAFYLCASKTGGGTGELFFGEGSRLTVL.

This rearrangement joins TRBV7-3 to TRBJ2-5; lacking DNA, the TRBD2 call made by TCRdb goes unchecked. This CDR3 contains 14 residues. CDR1 and CDR2 from the germline V gene are SGHTA and FQGTGA. CDR3 protein: CASSGGLTQETQYF.

This CDR3 is CAISELTVGNEQFF. The chain uses TRBV10-3 and TRBJ2-1. CDR1 and CDR2 from the germline V gene are ENHRY and SYGVKD. The CDR3 length is 14 residues.

The chain joins TRBV15 to TRBJ2-1; without DNA, the TCRdb call of TRBD2 cannot be checked. The germline gives CDR1 LNHNV, CDR2 YYDKDF (reference sequence). The CDR3 runs to 14 residues. The chain's CDR3 is CATSTGLAGYEQFF.

V usage is TRBV7-2 and J usage is TRBJ2-3; the D call from TCRdb, TRBD1, cannot be confirmed without DNA. The CDR3 consists of 12 residues. The germline CDR1 and CDR2 sequences are SGHTA and FQGNSA. CDR3 region: CASTGGANTQYF.

The V and J genes are TRBV28 and TRBJ1-4. Looked up from germline, CDR1 is MDHEN and CDR2 is SYDVKM. The CDR3 consists of 17 residues. The chain's CDR3 is CASSLRGIGMSGEKLFF.

The V gene is TRBV7-9, the J gene TRBJ1-4; with no DNA, the TCRdb D assignment of TRBD1 cannot be verified. The germline CDR1 and CDR2 sequences are SEHNR and FQNEAQ (reference sequence). The CDR3 is 13 amino acids. The CDR3 reads CASSLIGVEKLFF.

The rearrangement joins TRBV5-1 to TRBJ2-7. The CDR3 extends over 11 amino acids. Germline V gene lookup returns CDR1 SGHRS and CDR2 YFSETQ. The CDR3 protein is CASRLGYEQYF. The full variable domain, its missing parts supplied by reference TRBV5-1 and TRBJ2-7, is KAGVTQTPRYLIKTRGQQVTLSCSPISGHRSVSWYQQTPGQGLQFLFEYFSETQRNKGNFPGRFSGRQFSNSRSEMNVSTLELGDSALYLCASRLGYEQYFGPGTRLTVT.

J is TRBJ2-1 and V is TRBV29-1. This CDR3 is built from 11 residues. Per germline, CDR1 SQVTM and CDR2 ANQGSEA. CDR3 protein: CSVEEGSEQFF.

This chain's CDR3 is CAISDLLPSYNEQFF. The rearrangement uses TRBV10-3 and TRBJ2-1; the D call of TRBD2 rests on TCRdb alone, since no DNA is present to check it. Germline V gene data show CDR1 as ENHRY and CDR2 as SYGVKD. This CDR3 contains 15 residues.

The chain links TRBV29-1 to TRBJ1-3; TCRdb's D call, TRBD1, is unchecked because there is no DNA. The CDR3 is made up of 13 amino acids. Germline V gives CDR1 SQVTM, CDR2 ANQGSEA. Here the CDR3 reads CSVEPGTGNTIYF.